This T cell receptor beta chain was profiled in a study of PD-1 blockade in classical Hodgkin lymphoma. The study, taken as a whole, reports: Baseline diversity was lower in partial responders and progressors than complete responders. The origin of the repertoire differences remains undefined, with disease activity or prior therapy as possible causes.

Exposure to brentuximab vedotin varied, and each patient had relapsed following autologous stem cell transplantation. Per germline, CDR1 SEHNR and CDR2 FQNEAQ (reference sequence). This CDR3 has 15 residues. The ends were cut back, 2 bases at V and 0 bases at J, with 8 bases in the middle. Measured with immunoSEQ multiplex PCR; TCRdb has only the in-frame clones, and not every one. In the table there are tens of thousands of clones, about 92% of which are singletons. With regard to this clone: Its target is unknown.

The source of this sequence is a human donor with classical Hodgkin lymphoma. The sequenced sample was peripheral blood mononuclear cells (PBMCs), obtained at baseline. This chain links TRBV7-9 with TRBJ2-1, with D possibly called TRBD1 or TRBD2 (5 bases each). The CDR3 DNA is TGTGCCAGCAGCTTACCAGGGAGCTCCTACAATGAGCAGTTCTTC. Protein: CASSLPGSSYNEQFF.